This T cell receptor (beta chain) appears in the sequencing data of a study of shared clonotypes between healthy human individuals. Sequenced by immunoSEQ multiplex PCR; TCRdb stores in-frame clones only, minus some. The table records 85,000 to 100,000 clones, roughly two thirds of them present only once. Germline assignment: CDR1 LGHNT and CDR2 FRNRAP. The CDR3 sequence is 16 residues long. V shed 0 bases, J shed 6 bases, and the junction held 3 bases outside the gene matches. Study-wide results and caveats: Approximately 4.6% of naive CD4 clonotypes were common to four donors. The low donor count limited represented genetic and exposure-history diversity. It was only blood that was sampled, and tissue repertoires likely differ.

CCR7-negative CD45RA+ TemRA cells were combined with CD45RO+ cells to form CD8 memory. About this clone itself: Its antigen is undetermined.

The rearrangement links TRBV12-5 to TRBJ2-3; 13 bases agree with TRBD2. The clonotype comes from a man aged 25 to 40 in good health. Specimen: memory CD8+ T cells sorted from blood. Stated subset: CD45RO+ cells pooled with CCR7-negative TemRA cells. The CDR3: CASGLVGTSGMDTQYF. CDR3 nucleotides: TGTGCTAGTGGTTTGGTTGGGACTAGCGGGATGGATACGCAGTATTTT.